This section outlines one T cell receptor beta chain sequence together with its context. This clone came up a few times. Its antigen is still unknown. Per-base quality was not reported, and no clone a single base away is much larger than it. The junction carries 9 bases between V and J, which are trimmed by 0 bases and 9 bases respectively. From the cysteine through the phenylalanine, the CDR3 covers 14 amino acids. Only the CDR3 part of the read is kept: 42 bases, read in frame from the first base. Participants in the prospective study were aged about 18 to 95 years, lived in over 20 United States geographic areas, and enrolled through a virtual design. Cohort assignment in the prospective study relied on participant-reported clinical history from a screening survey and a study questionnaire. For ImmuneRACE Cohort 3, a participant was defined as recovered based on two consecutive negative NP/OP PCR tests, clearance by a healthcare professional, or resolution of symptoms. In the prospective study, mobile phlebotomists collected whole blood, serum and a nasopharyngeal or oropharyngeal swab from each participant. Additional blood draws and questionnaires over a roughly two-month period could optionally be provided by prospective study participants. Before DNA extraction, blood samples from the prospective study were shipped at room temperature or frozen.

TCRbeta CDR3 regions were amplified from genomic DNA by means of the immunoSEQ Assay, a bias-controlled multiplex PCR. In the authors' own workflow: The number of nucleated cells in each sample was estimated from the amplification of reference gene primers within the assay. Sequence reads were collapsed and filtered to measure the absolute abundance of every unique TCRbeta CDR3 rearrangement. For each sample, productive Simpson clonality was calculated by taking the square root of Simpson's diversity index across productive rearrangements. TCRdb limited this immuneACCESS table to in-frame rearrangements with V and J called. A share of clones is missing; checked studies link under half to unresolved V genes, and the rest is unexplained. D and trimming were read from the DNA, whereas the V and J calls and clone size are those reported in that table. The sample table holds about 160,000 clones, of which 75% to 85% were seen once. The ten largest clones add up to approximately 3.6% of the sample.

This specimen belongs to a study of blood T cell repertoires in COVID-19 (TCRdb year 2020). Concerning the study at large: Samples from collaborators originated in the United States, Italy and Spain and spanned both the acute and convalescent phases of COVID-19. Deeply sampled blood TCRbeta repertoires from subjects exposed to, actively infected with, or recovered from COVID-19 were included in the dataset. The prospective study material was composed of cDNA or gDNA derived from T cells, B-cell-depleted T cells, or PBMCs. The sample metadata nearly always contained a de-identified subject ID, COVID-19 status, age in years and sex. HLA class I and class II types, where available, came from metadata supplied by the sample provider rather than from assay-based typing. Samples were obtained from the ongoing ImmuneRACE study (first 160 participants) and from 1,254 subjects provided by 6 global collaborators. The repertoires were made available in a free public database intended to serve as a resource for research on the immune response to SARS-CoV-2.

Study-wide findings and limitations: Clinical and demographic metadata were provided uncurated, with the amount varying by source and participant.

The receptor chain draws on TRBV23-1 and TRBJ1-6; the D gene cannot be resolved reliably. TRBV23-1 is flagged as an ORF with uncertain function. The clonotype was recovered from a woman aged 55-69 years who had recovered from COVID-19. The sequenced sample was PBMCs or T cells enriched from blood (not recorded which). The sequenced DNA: TGCGCCAGCAGTCAATCGGGAGAGGTTTCACCCCTCCACTTT. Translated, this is CASSQSGEVSPLHF.